This T cell receptor beta chain was found in a study of blood T cells in healthy people across ages. General study points: TCR beta diversity correlated strongly with naive T cell percentage. Comparison with aged donors showed that long-lived donors had more naive CD4+ cells and higher diversity.

This clonotype has more than one count but fewer than ten. Its target is not known. Then a second PCR, running about 6 to 11 cycles, was carried out with a sample-barcoded 5' primer and a J-beta primer mix. MiXCR was run by TCRdb on the 5' RACE reads, yielding one entry per CDR3 protein. The sample contains about 800,000 distinct CDR3 sequences, 20% to 25% of which appear only once. The CDR3 contains 16 residues. Trimming at V came to 7 bases and at J to 4 bases, leaving 10 bases not matched to a gene. Germline V CDR1 and CDR2: SNHLY, FYNNEI. The sample also formed part of further work on T cells of mothers and their children.

The genes are TRBV2 and TRBJ2-6; 7 nucleotides match TRBD2. This receptor was obtained from a boy younger than 18 in good health. Source material: blood. CDR3 residues: CASNAPGGVGANVLTF. In DNA, the CDR3 is TGTGCCAGCAACGCCCCTGGGGGGGTAGGGGCCAACGTCCTGACTTTC.